Each of the 24 T cell receptor beta chains below was sequenced from the same sample in a study of cytomegalovirus exposure and HLA in healthy donors. The PCR was carried out with 60 Vbeta primers and 13 Jbeta primers. Sequenced by immunoSEQ multiplex PCR; TCRdb stores in-frame clones only, minus some. The sample shows 170,000 or so clones, around 80% of them seen only once. Source material: PBMCs. The source of these receptors is a woman aged 50 to 60 in good health and CMV-seropositive.

V and J are TRBV27 and TRBJ2-7, with D perhaps matching TRBD1 (6 bases). Germline-derived CDR1 and CDR2 are MNHEY and SMNVEV (reference sequence). The CDR3 covers 15 residues. Trimming left V 6 bases short and J 2 bases short, with 17 bases between. The CDR3: CASRYRQAEAYEQYF. DNA for the CDR3: TGTGCCAGCAGATACAGACAGGCGGAGGCCTACGAGCAGTACTTC.

The chain recombines TRBV27 with TRBJ2-5; a possible D gene is TRBD2 (5 bases). The J call is uncertain, as TRBJ2-7 better fits the DNA end. This CDR3 contains 16 residues. Germline CDR1 and CDR2: MNHEY and SMNVEV (reference sequence). The CDR3 loop reads CASSSRSGGSNYEQYF. The CDR3 DNA reads TGTGCCAGCAGTAGCAGATCCGGAGGTTCAAACTACGAGCAGTACTTC.

Only one count was recorded for this clone. The chain recombines TRBV29-1 with TRBJ1-1; 7 nucleotides line up with TRBD1. Germline CDR1 reads SQVTM; CDR2 reads ANQGSEA. The J segment lost 3 bases and the V segment lost 3 bases, leaving 4 bases of the junction unmatched. This CDR3 is built from 13 residues. CDR3 coding DNA: TGCAGCGTTGATAAAGGGGGCGACACTGAAGCTTTCTTT. Translated, it gives CSVDKGGDTEAFF.

The V call is TRBV18, the J call TRBJ2-3; weak D call: TRBD1 (6 bases). Looked up from germline, CDR1 is KGHSH and CDR2 is LQKENI. The V end was cut by 1 base, the J end by 2 bases, with 16 bases between. This CDR3 region has 17 residues. DNA for the CDR3: TGTGCCAGCTCACCACTACCGGGACACAAAAACACAGATACGCAGTATTTT. This gives the protein CASSPLPGHKNTDTQYF.

This chain links TRBV7-9 with TRBJ2-7; D remains unclear. Germline V gene data show CDR1 as SEHNR and CDR2 as FQNEAQ (reference sequence). This CDR3 comprises 15 residues. V shed 4 bases and J shed 0 bases, with 13 bases lying between them. CDR3 in DNA: TGTGCCAGCAGCTCAAATCTCCGGAGCTCCTACGAGCAGTACTTC. Translation: CASSSNLRSSYEQYF. Drawing the rest from reference TRBV7-9 and TRBJ2-7, the complete variable domain is DTGVSQNPRHKITKRGQNVTFRCDPISEHNRLYWYRQTLGQGPEFLTYFQNEAQLEKSRLLSDRFSAERPKGSFSTLEIQRTEQGDSAMYLCASSSNLRSSYEQYFGPGTRLTVT.

The genes are TRBV28 and TRBJ1-2, with D possibly being TRBD1 (5 bases). Germline values: CDR1 MDHEN, CDR2 SYDVKM. This CDR3 has 13 residues. V was pared by 6 bases and J by 4 bases, with 12 bases between. CDR3 residues: CASSSGNTYGYTF. In DNA form, the CDR3 reads TGTGCCAGCAGCTCAGGGAATACCTATGGCTACACCTTC.

The chain joins TRBV28 to TRBJ1-5, with D maybe TRBD1 (5 bases). The V gene's germline CDR1 is MDHEN and CDR2 SYDVKM. The CDR3 is 13 amino acids. Trimming stripped 5 bases from V and 11 bases from J, with 16 bases between. The DNA for the CDR3 is TGTGCCAGCAGTATCCCCCAGACAGTTACCCAGCATTTT. It encodes CASSIPQTVTQHF.

The J gene is TRBJ1-2, the V gene TRBV15, with D perhaps TRBD1 (6 bases). From germline, CDR1 is LNHNV and CDR2 YYDKDF (reference sequence). CDR3 size: 15 residues. V lost 1 base, J lost 4 bases, and 13 bases lay in between. CDR3 in DNA: TGTGCCACCAGCAGAGCCCCAGGGGCACTCTATGGCTACACCTTC. Translated, it gives CATSRAPGALYGYTF.

The V and J genes are TRBV2 and TRBJ2-6; TRBD1 matches 8 bases. There are 16 residues in the CDR3. In germline, CDR1 is SNHLY, CDR2 FYNNEI. Unmatched junction bases numbered 6, after V lost 8 bases and J lost 0 bases. CDR3: CASGDRNPSGANVLTF. In DNA form, the CDR3 reads TGTGCCAGCGGGGACAGGAATCCCTCTGGGGCCAACGTCCTGACTTTC. Based on the CDR3 plus reference TRBV2 and TRBJ2-6, the full variable domain is EPEVTQTPSHQVTQMGQEVILRCVPISNHLYFYWYRQILGQKVEFLVSFYNNEISEKSEIFDDQFSVERPDGSNFTLKIRSTKLEDSAMYFCASGDRNPSGANVLTFGAGSRLTVL.

This chain connects TRBV5-5 to TRBJ2-7; D uncertain. The germline V gene has CDR1 SGHKS and CDR2 YYEKEE (reference sequence). Trimming pared 4 bases from V and 2 bases from J, leaving 16 bases between. The CDR3 totals 15 residues. The CDR3 nucleotides read TGTGCCAGCAGCCCCCAGTTGTCGGGTGCCTACGAGCAGTACTTC. Protein sequence: CASSPQLSGAYEQYF.

CDR3 protein: CASSDVGTGVTGELFF. The CDR3 DNA reads as TGTGCCAGCAGTGATGTCGGGACAGGGGTTACCGGGGAGCTGTTTTTT. This rearrangement joins TRBV25-1 to TRBJ2-2, with 10 bases lining up with TRBD1. The CDR3 is made up of 16 amino acids. V was pared by 3 bases and J by 5 bases, with 6 bases of the junction left unmatched. CDR1 is MGHDK and CDR2 is SYGVNS in the germline V gene.

V gene TRBV6-5 combines with J gene TRBJ1-6; TRBD1 might be the D (6 bases). The CDR3 covers 16 residues. Trimming cost V 0 bases and J 9 bases, with 15 bases left between them. CDR1 is MNHEY and CDR2 is SVGAGI in the germline V gene. CDR3 coding DNA: TGTGCCAGCAGTTACTCGAGTGAAGGGGGGGGTTCACCCCTCCACTTT. Translated, it gives CASSYSSEGGGSPLHF.

Comment on this clone: The junction shows a germline mismatch at one end, possibly a read error. The sample holds other DNA sequences that translate to the same CDR3. The CDR3 bases are TGCGCCAGCTCACCATCCGAGGGCTTGGGCTACACCTTC. It encodes CASSPSEGLGYTF. V and J are TRBV18 and TRBJ1-2; D is ambiguous. Germline loops: CDR1 KGHSH, CDR2 LQKENI. This CDR3 has 13 residues.

The chain combines TRBV18 with TRBJ2-1; weak D call: TRBD1 (5 bases). Germline assignment: CDR1 KGHSH and CDR2 LQKENI. The CDR3 has 11 amino acids. The germline V and J ends were trimmed by 4 bases and 10 bases, with 8 bases remaining between them. The CDR3 sequence: CASSQGMEQFF. CDR3 coding DNA: TGTGCCAGCTCACAGGGGATGGAGCAGTTCTTC.

The chain recombines TRBV5-1 with TRBJ2-2, with TRBD1 as a possible D gene (5 bases). CDR3 length: 14 residues. V lost 4 bases to trimming and J lost 3 bases, with 10 bases between them. In germline, CDR1 is SGHRS, CDR2 YFSETQ. The CDR3 is CASSPQGDTGELFF. In DNA form, the CDR3 reads TGCGCCAGCAGCCCCCAGGGTGACACCGGGGAGCTGTTTTTT.

The rearrangement uses TRBV27 and TRBJ1-1; no definite D call. Between the trimmed V and J ends, which lost 3 bases and 1 base, there was a span of 15 bases. This CDR3 spans 16 amino acids. CDR1 is MNHEY and CDR2 is SMNVEV in the germline V gene (reference sequence). Here the CDR3 reads CASSLVRVRENTEAFF. Here the CDR3 DNA reads TGTGCCAGCAGTTTGGTACGGGTAAGAGAGAACACTGAAGCTTTCTTT.

The chain has TRBV10-3 and TRBJ2-7; 7 bases fit TRBD2. Germline CDR1 ENHRY, CDR2 SYGVKD. V dropped 7 bases and J dropped 2; count of bases not matched to a gene: 8. This CDR3 has 14 residues. The CDR3 DNA reads TGTGCCATCAATCGGGAGGCAGGAACCTACGAGCAGTACTTC. Amino acid sequence: CAINREAGTYEQYF.

This clone was observed a handful of times. The CDR3 nucleotides are TGTGCCAGCTCACCACGAGCTGGGGGCAGCTCCTACAATGAGCAGTTCTTC. It specifies CASSPRAGGSSYNEQFF. The rearrangement joins TRBV18 to TRBJ2-1; TRBD1 might be the D (6 bases). V lost 1 base and J lost 0, with 13 bases in between. CDR1 and CDR2 from the germline V gene are KGHSH and LQKENI. This CDR3 region has 17 residues. Full variable domain (remainder filled in from reference TRBV18 and TRBJ2-1): NAGVMQNPRHLVRRRGQEARLRCSPMKGHSHVYWYRQLPEEGLKFMVYLQKENIIDESGMPKERFSAEFPKEGPSILRIQQVVRGDSAAYFCASSPRAGGSSYNEQFFGPGTRLTVL.

For the CDR3, the DNA is TGTGCCAGCAGTGAAATGCAGGTTATCGGGGAGCTGTTTTTT. This translates into CASSEMQVIGELFF. The chain is built from TRBV6-1 and TRBJ2-2; D is uncertain. CDR3 length: 14 residues. Deletions cut 2 bases from V and 7 bases from J, with 11 bases between. Germline V gene data show CDR1 as MNHNS and CDR2 as SASEGT.

The V gene is TRBV9, the J gene TRBJ1-4; 7 bases line up with TRBD1. Germline CDR1 and CDR2: SGDLS and YYNGEE. The CDR3 is 15 amino acids. Germline trimming cut 4 bases from V and 8 bases from J; bases unmatched to any gene: 11. The CDR3 nucleotides are TGTGCCAGCAGCCCAGGGGGACTCCAAGGGGAAAAACTGTTTTTT. Protein product: CASSPGGLQGEKLFF.

This clone was detected only once. The chain links TRBV7-3 to TRBJ2-3; no clear D. The V and J ends lost 4 bases and 1 base respectively, with 6 bases between them. This CDR3 spans 13 amino acids. Per the germline V gene, CDR1 is SGHTA and CDR2 is FQGTGA. CDR3 residues: CASSSVGTDTQYF. Here the CDR3 DNA reads TGTGCCAGCAGCTCGGTTGGCACAGATACGCAGTATTTT.

This rearrangement joins TRBV9 to TRBJ1-3; TRBD1 is a possible D gene (5 bases). Looked up from germline, CDR1 is SGDLS and CDR2 is YYNGEE. The CDR3 contains 15 residues. V was clipped by 0 bases and J by 2 bases, with 9 bases between them. The CDR3 loop reads CASSVGGEAGNTIYF. The CDR3 DNA follows: TGTGCCAGCAGCGTAGGGGGGGAGGCTGGAAACACCATATATTTT. Variable domain in full (rest from reference TRBV9 and TRBJ1-3): DSGVTQTPKHLITATGQRVTLRCSPRSGDLSVYWYQQSLDQGLQFLIQYYNGEERAKGNILERFSAQQFPDLHSELNLSSLELGDSALYFCASSVGGEAGNTIYFGEGSWLTVV.

The rearrangement links TRBV6-6 to TRBJ2-7, with 7 bases lining up with TRBD2. Germline V CDR1 and CDR2: MNHNY, SVGAGI (reference sequence). With V trimmed by 6 bases and J by 0 bases, 8 bases remained unmatched. This CDR3 comprises 15 residues. DNA of the CDR3: TGTGCCAGCAGACCCACTAGCGCGAGCTCCTACGAGCAGTACTTC. This codes for CASRPTSASSYEQYF.

This rearrangement joins TRBV29-1 to TRBJ1-3, with a possible D match to TRBD1 (6 bases). Looked up from germline, CDR1 is SQVTM and CDR2 is ANQGSEA. The germline V and J ends were trimmed by 0 bases and 2 bases, with 8 bases remaining between them. The CDR3 has 14 residues. The CDR3 nucleotides are TGCAGCGTTGAAGATCCAGGGGCTGGAAACACCATATATTTT. Its translation: CSVEDPGAGNTIYF.